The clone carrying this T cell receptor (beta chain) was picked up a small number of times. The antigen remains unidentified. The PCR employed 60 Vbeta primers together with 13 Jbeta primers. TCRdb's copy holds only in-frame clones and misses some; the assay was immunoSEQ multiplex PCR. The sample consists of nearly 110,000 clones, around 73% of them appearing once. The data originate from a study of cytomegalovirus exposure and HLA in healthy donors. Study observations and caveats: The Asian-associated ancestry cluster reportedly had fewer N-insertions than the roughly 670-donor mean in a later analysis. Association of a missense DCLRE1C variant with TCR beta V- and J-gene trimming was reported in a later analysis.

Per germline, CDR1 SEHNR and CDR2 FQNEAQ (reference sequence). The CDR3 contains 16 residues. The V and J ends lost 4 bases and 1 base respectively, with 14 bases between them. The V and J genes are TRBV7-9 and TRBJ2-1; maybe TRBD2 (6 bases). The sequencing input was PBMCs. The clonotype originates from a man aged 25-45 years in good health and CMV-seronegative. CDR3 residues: CASSSTAGPSYNEQFF. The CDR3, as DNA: TGTGCCAGCAGCTCCACAGCGGGTCCTTCCTACAATGAGCAGTTCTTC.